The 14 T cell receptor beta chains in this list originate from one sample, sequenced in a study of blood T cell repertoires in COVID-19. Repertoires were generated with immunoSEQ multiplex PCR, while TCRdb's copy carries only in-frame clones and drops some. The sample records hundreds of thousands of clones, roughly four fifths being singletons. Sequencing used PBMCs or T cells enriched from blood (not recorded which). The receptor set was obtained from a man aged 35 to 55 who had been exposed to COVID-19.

The CDR3 loop reads CASSYQGAGGNTIYF. The CDR3 region has the DNA TGTGCCAGCAGTTACCAGGGGGCAGGAGGAAACACCATATATTTT. The chain is built from TRBV6-5 and TRBJ1-3; 8 bases align to TRBD1. Germline-derived CDR1 and CDR2 are MNHEY and SVGAGI. The length of the CDR3 is 15 residues. The V and J ends lost 2 bases and 4 bases, in that order; junction bases with no gene match: 4.

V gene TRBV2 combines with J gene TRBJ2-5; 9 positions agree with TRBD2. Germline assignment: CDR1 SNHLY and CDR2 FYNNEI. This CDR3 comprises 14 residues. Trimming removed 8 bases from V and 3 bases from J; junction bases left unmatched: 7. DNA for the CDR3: TGTGCCAGCGGATGGACTAGCGCGAAAGAGACCCAGTACTTC. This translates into CASGWTSAKETQYF.

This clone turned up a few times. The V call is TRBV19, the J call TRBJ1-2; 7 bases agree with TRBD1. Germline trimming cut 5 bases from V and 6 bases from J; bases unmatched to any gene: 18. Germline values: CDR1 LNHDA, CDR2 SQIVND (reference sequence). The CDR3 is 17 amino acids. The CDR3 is CASSSPYSVDRVDGYTF. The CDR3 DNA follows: TGTGCCAGTAGTTCCCCCTATTCTGTCGACAGGGTCGATGGCTACACCTTC.

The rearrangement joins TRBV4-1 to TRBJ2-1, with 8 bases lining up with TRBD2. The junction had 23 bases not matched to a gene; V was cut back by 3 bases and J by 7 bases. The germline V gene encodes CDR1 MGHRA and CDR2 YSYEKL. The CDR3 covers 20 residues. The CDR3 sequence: CASSQTLSQPGLELGNEQFF. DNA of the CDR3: TGCGCCAGCAGCCAGACCCTCTCGCAGCCGGGACTAGAACTGGGGAATGAGCAGTTCTTC.

In DNA, the CDR3 is TGTGCCAGCAGCACCCGACAGGTTCCAAATGAGCAGTTCTTC. It encodes CASSTRQVPNEQFF. The genes are TRBV13 and TRBJ2-1; tentative D call: TRBD1 (6 bases). V shed 5 bases and J shed 7 bases, with 15 bases lying between them. This CDR3 comprises 14 residues. Germline V CDR1 and CDR2: PRHDT, FYEKMQ (reference sequence).

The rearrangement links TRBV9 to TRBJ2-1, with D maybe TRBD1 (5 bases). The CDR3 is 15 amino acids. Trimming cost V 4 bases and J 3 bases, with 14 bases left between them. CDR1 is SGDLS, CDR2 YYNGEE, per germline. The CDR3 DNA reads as TGTGCCAGCAGCACGGTGGGGCAGGTCTACAATGAGCAGTTCTTC. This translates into CASSTVGQVYNEQFF.

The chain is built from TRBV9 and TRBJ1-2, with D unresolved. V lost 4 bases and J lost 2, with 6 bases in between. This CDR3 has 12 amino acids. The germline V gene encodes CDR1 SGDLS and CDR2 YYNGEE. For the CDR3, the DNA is TGTGCCAGCAGCATACAAAACTATGGCTACACCTTC. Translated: CASSIQNYGYTF.

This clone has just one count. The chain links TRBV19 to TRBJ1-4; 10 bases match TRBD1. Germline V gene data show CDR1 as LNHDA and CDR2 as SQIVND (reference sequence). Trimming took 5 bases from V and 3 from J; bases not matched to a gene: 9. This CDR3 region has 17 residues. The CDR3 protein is CASSDRDRGGANEKLFF. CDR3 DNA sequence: TGTGCCAGTAGTGACCGGGACAGGGGTGGTGCTAATGAAAAACTGTTTTTT.

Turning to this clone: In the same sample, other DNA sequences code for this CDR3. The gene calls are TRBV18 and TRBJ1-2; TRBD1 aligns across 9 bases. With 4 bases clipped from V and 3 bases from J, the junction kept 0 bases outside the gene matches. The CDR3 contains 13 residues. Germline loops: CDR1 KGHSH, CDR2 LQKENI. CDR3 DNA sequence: TGTGCCAGCTCACGACAGGGGGACTATGGCTACACCTTC. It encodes CASSRQGDYGYTF. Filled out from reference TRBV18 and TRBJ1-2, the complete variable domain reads NAGVMQNPRHLVRRRGQEARLRCSPMKGHSHVYWYRQLPEEGLKFMVYLQKENIIDESGMPKERFSAEFPKEGPSILRIQQVVRGDSAAYFCASSRQGDYGYTFGSGTRLTVV.

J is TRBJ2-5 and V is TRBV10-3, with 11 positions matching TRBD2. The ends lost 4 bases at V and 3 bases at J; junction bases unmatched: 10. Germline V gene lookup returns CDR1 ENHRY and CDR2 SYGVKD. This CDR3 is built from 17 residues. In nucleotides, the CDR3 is TGTGCCATCAGTGGGGGGATAGCGGGAGGGACGGAAGAGACCCAGTACTTC. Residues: CAISGGIAGGTEETQYF.

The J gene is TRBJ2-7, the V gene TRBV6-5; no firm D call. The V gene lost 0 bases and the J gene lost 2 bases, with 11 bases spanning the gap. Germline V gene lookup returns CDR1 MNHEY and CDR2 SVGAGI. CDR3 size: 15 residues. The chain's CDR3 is CASSYSPGDTYEQYF. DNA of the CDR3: TGTGCCAGCAGTTACTCGCCGGGTGATACCTACGAGCAGTACTTC.

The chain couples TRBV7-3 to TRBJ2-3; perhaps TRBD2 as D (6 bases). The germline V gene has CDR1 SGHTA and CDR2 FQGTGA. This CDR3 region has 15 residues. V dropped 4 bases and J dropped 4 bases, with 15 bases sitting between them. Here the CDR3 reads CASSSGSLRADTQYF. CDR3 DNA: TGTGCCAGCAGCTCCGGGAGCCTAAGAGCAGATACGCAGTATTTT.

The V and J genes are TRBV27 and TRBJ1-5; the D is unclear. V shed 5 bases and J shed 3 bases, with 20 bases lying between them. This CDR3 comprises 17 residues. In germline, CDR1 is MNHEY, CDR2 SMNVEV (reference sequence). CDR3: CASSLLDNGLLNQPQHF. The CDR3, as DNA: TGTGCCAGCAGTCTTCTCGACAATGGACTACTCAATCAGCCCCAGCATTTT.

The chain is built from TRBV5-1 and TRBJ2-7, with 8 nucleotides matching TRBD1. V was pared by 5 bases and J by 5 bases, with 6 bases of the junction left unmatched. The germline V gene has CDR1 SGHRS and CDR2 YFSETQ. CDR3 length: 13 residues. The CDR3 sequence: CASSGQGRHEQYF. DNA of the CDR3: TGCGCCAGCAGTGGACAGGGACGGCACGAGCAGTACTTC.